This TCR beta chain was documented in a study of T cell repertoires in aging, cancer and after chemotherapy. Study background: Healthy donor repertoires were recorded over several months to years and showed clear clonal overlap.

Worth noting for this clonotype: The antigen remains unidentified. This sequence may be a read error, since a much larger clone differs from it by one base.

A mixed TRB-A/B primer pool amplified rearranged TRB by multiplex touch-down PCR. MiXCR was run by TCRdb on the multiplex PCR reads, yielding one entry per CDR3 protein. The sample records 620 or so distinct CDR3 sequences, approximately 22% being singletons. The ends lost 3 bases at V and 11 bases at J; junction bases unmatched: 8. The CDR3 is 14 amino acids. Germline V CDR1 and CDR2: KGHSH, LQKENI. Amplification of TCR beta used genomic DNA extracted from peripheral blood. Whole-study findings and limits: Immunological memory after chemotherapy cannot be judged from the repertoire data. Age-matched healthy donors had significantly more diverse, less clonal blood TCR repertoires than untreated cancer patients. In each cancer cohort, median generation probability increased across chemotherapy, suggesting thymic output rebounded.

The sample consisted of blood. J is TRBJ2-1 and V is TRBV18; 9 bases align to TRBD2. The clonotype was recovered from a human donor in good health. CDR3 protein: CASSPSGSPHKQFF. As DNA, the CDR3 is TGTGCCAGCTCACCTAGCGGGAGCCCCCATAAGCAGTTCTTC.